This T cell receptor (beta chain) was sequenced for a study of T-cell reconstitution after alpha-beta-depleted transplantation in children. Preparation of the TCRbeta library involved a method that used unique molecular identifiers. TCRdb itself ran the PCR reads through MiXCR, one entry per CDR3 protein. The data show some 290,000 distinct CDR3 sequences, more than 8% seen once. J gave up 3 bases and V 0 bases, and 4 bases lay outside the gene matches. There are 15 residues in the CDR3. Germline CDR1 DFQATT, CDR2 SNEGSKA (reference sequence). This TCR derives from a human donor who donated a stem cell graft to a child with SCID. The sample here was PBMCs from the stem cell graft donor, taken from the stem cell graft. V is TRBV20-1 and J is TRBJ1-4; 7 positions agree with TRBD1. CDR3 nucleotides: TGCAGTGCTAGAGATCGGGGACAGCCTAATGAAAAACTGTTTTTT. This sequence encodes CSARDRGQPNEKLFF.